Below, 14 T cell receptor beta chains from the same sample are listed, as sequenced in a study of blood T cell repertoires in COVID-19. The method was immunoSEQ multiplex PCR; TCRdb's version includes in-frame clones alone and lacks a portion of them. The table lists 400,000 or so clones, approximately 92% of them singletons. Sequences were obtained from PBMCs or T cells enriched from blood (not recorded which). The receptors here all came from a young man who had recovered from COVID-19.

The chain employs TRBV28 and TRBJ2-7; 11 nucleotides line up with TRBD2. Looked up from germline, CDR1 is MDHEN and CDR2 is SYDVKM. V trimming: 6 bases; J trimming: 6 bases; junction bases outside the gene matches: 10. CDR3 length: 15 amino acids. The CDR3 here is CASRRIAGGPREQYF. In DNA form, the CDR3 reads TGTGCCAGCAGAAGAATAGCGGGAGGGCCCCGCGAGCAGTACTTC.

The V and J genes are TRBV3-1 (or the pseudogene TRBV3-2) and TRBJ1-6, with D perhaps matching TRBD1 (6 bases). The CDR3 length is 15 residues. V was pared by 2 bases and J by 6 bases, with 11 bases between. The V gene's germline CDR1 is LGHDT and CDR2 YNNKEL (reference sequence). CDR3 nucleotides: TGTGCCAGCAGCCAACAGGGGTATCTTAATTCACCCCTCCACTTT. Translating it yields CASSQQGYLNSPLHF.

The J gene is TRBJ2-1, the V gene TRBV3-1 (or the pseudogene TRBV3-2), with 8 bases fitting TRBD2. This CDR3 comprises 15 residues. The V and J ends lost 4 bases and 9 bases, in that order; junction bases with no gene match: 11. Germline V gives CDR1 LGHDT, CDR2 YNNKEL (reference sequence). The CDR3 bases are TGTGCCAGCAGCCCGGGACTAGTCGGAACAGGTGAGCAGTTCTTC. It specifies CASSPGLVGTGEQFF.

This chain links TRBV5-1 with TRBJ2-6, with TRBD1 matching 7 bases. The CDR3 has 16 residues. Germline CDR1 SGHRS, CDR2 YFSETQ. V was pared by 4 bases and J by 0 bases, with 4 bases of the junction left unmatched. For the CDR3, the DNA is TGCGCCAGCAGCGAGGGGGCGAACTCTGGGGCCAACGTCCTGACTTTC. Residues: CASSEGANSGANVLTF.

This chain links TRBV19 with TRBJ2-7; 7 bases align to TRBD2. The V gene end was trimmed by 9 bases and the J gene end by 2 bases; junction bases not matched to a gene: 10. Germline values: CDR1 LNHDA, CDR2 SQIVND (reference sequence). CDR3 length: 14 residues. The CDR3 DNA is TGTGCCAGCTCTAGCGGAGAGGGAGCCTACGAGCAGTACTTC. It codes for CASSSGEGAYEQYF.

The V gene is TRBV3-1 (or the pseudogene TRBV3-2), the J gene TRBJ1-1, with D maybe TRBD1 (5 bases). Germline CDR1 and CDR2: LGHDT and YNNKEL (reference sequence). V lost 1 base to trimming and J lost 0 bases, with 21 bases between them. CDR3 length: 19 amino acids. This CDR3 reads CASSQVSPREGQMNTEAFF. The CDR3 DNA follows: TGTGCCAGCAGCCAAGTCTCTCCCAGGGAGGGCCAAATGAACACTGAAGCTTTCTTT.

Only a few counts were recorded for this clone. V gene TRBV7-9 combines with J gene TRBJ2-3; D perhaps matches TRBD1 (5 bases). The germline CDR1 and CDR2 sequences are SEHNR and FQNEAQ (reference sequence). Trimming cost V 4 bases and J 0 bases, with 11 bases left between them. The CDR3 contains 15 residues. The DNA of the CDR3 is TGTGCCAGCAGCTCGCCCAGGGAAAGCACAGATACGCAGTATTTT. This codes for CASSSPRESTDTQYF. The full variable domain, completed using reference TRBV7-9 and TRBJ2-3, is DTGVSQNPRHKITKRGQNVTFRCDPISEHNRLYWYRQTLGQGPEFLTYFQNEAQLEKSRLLSDRFSAERPKGSFSTLEIQRTEQGDSAMYLCASSSPRESTDTQYFGPGTRLTVL.

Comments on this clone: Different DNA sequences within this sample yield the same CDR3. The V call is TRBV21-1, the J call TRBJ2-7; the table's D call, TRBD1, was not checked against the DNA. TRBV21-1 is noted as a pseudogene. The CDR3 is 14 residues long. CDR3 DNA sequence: TGTGCCAGGGCCCGGGGAGGACAGGGTTACGAGCAGTACTTC. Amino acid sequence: CARARGGQGYEQYF.

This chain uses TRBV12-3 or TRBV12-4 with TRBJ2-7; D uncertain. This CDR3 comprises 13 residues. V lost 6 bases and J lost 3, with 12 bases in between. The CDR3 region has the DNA TGTGCCAGCAGCCGAACCCGCTACTACGAGCAGTACTTC. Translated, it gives CASSRTRYYEQYF.

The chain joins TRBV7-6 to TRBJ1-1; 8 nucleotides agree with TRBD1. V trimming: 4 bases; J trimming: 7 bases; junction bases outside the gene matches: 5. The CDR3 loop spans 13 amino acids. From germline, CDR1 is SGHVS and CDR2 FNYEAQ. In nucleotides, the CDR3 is TGTGCCAGCAGCTCGGGACAGGCGTTTGAAGCTTTCTTT. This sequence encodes CASSSGQAFEAFF. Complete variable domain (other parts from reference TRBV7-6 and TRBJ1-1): GAGVSQSPRYKVTKRGQDVALRCDPISGHVSLYWYRQALGQGPEFLTYFNYEAQQDKSGLPNDRFSAERPEGSISTLTIQRTEQRDSAMYRCASSSGQAFEAFFGQGTRLTVV.

The CDR3 loop is CASSTGTSSGNTIYF. The DNA of the CDR3 is TGTGCCAGCAGCACCGGGACAAGCTCTGGAAACACCATATATTTT. The chain uses TRBV21-1 and TRBJ1-3; TRBD1, the table's D call, lacks a check against the DNA. TRBV21-1 is termed a pseudogene. The CDR3 is 15 residues long.

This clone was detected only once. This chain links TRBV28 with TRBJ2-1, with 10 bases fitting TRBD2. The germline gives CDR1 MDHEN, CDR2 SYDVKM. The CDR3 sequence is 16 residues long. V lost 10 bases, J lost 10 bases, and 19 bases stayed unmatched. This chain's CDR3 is CATRPTGASGSSEQFF. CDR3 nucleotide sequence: TGTGCCACCCGACCTACTGGGGCTAGCGGGAGTAGCGAGCAGTTCTTC.

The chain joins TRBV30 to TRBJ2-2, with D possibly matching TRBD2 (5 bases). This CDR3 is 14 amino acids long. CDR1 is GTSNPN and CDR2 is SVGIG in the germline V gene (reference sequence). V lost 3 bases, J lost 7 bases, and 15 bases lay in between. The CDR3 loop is CAWRAGLGYGELFF. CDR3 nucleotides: TGTGCCTGGAGGGCGGGCCTCGGCTACGGGGAGCTGTTTTTT.

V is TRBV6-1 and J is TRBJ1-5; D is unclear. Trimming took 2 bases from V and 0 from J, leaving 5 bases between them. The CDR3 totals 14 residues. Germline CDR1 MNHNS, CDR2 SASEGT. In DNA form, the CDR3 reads TGTGCCAGCAGTGAATTCGGTAGCAATCAGCCCCAGCATTTT. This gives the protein CASSEFGSNQPQHF.